Sequencing of this TCR beta chain was carried out in a study of cytomegalovirus exposure and HLA in healthy donors. General observations from the study: Rarity marked most TCR sequences, yet some public TCRs occurred in many donors. In an earlier analysis, about 87% or about 30%: the productive usage of most TCR beta V segments. High specificity and sensitivity for cytomegalovirus status were reported for the classifier.

The germline gives CDR1 LNHDA, CDR2 SQIVND (reference sequence). Trimming removed 1 base at V and 5 bases at J, with 14 bases between. This CDR3 region has 16 residues. PCR involved 60 Vbeta and 13 Jbeta primers. Assay: immunoSEQ multiplex PCR; the TCRdb copy retains only in-frame clones and omits some. This table has roughly 200,000 clones, 65% to 85% appearing once. Remarks on this clone: Its specificity is unknown.

The sequencing input was PBMCs. This clonotype was sampled from a man in his 60s in good health and CMV-seronegative. The chain carries TRBV19 and TRBJ2-2; perhaps TRBD1 as D (6 bases). CDR3 DNA: TGTGCCAGTAGTATAGCTACAGGGACCGGGACCGGGGAGCTGTTTTTT. Its protein is CASSIATGTGTGELFF.